This TCR beta chain was recovered during a study of cytomegalovirus exposure and HLA in healthy donors. Study-wide points: In a later analysis, across HLA loci, associated TCR counts were highest for DRB1, lowest for HLA-C.

PCR used 60 Vbeta primers and 13 Jbeta primers. TCRdb keeps only in-frame clones here, not all; method: immunoSEQ multiplex PCR. This sample has approximately 140,000 clones, with 79% found just once. V lost 4 bases and J 7 bases, leaving 17 bases between the germline ends. Germline V lookup: CDR1 LNHDA, CDR2 SQIVND (reference sequence). This CDR3 is 15 amino acids long. Concerning this clone itself: Its antigen is as yet unknown.

The chain combines TRBV19 with TRBJ1-5, with D perhaps matching TRBD1 (5 bases). The sample comprised PBMCs. The source of this sequence is a man aged 50 to 60 in good health and CMV-seropositive. The DNA of the CDR3 is TGTGCCAGTAGTACCACCCGGGGGGTAGGCCAGCCCCAGCATTTT. The encoded protein is CASSTTRGVGQPQHF.